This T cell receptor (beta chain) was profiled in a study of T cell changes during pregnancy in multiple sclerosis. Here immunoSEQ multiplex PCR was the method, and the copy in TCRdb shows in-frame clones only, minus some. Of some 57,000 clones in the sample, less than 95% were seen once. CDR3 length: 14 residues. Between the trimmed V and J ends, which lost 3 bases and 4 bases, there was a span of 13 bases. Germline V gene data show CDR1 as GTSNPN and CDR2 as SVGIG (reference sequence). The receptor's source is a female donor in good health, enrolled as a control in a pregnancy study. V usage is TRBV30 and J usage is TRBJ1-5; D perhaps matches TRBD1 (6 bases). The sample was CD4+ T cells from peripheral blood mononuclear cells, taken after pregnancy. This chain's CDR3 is CAWRAGTMNQPQHF. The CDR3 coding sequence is TGTGCCTGGAGAGCCGGGACAATGAATCAGCCCCAGCATTTT.